These 29 T cell receptor beta chains were sequenced from one sample in a study of shared clonotypes between healthy human individuals. TCRdb's copy holds only in-frame clones and misses some; the assay was immunoSEQ multiplex PCR. This table has hundreds of thousands of clones, 73% appearing once. The sequenced material came from memory CD4+ T cells sorted from blood. The subset: CD45RA-negative fraction. These receptors came from a man under 40 in good health.

This clone was detected a few times. This chain uses TRBV7-9 with TRBJ1-4; perhaps TRBD1 as D (5 bases). The CDR3 loop spans 14 amino acids. CDR1 is SEHNR, CDR2 FQNEAQ, per germline (reference sequence). The germline V and J ends were trimmed by 2 bases and 4 bases, with 8 bases remaining between them. CDR3 protein: CASSLQGLNEKLFF. In DNA form, the CDR3 reads TGTGCCAGCAGCTTACAGGGCCTTAATGAAAAACTGTTTTTT.

This sequence joins TRBV27 and TRBJ1-4, with a possible D match to TRBD1 (5 bases). The germline V and J ends were trimmed by 5 bases and 10 bases, with 20 bases remaining between them. The CDR3 is 15 residues long. Germline values: CDR1 MNHEY, CDR2 SMNVEV (reference sequence). This chain's CDR3 is CASSDDRVGGSKLFF. The CDR3 DNA follows: TGTGCCAGCAGTGACGACCGGGTCGGGGGTTCAAAACTGTTTTTT.

The chain uses TRBV4-1 and TRBJ2-1; D ambiguous. Trimming took off 1 base at V and 1 base at J, with 11 bases between the two ends. Germline V gene sequence: CDR1 MGHRA, CDR2 YSYEKL. The CDR3 runs 16 residues. Here the CDR3 DNA reads TGCGCCAGCAGCCAAGGACCTCTTGATTCCTACAATGAGCAGTTCTTC. As protein: CASSQGPLDSYNEQFF.

The V call is TRBV19, the J call TRBJ2-7, with D perhaps matching TRBD1 or TRBD2 (5 bases each). The ends were cut back, 6 bases at V and 3 bases at J, with 15 bases in the middle. The CDR3 extends over 14 amino acids. Germline V gene lookup returns CDR1 LNHDA and CDR2 SQIVND (reference sequence). CDR3 loop: CASRPAGTNYEQYF. The CDR3 region has the DNA TGTGCCAGTAGACCCGCAGGGACGAACTACGAGCAGTACTTC.

The chain carries TRBV30 and TRBJ2-5; TRBD2 matches at 7 bases. Per germline, CDR1 GTSNPN and CDR2 SVGIG (reference sequence). The CDR3 consists of 11 residues. The junction had 5 bases not matched to a gene; V was cut back by 8 bases and J by 5 bases. The CDR3 protein is CAVGGVETQYF. CDR3 nucleotide sequence: TGTGCCGTGGGGGGGGTGGAGACCCAGTACTTC.

The chain uses TRBV7-9 and TRBJ2-5, with TRBD2 identical over 7 bases. CDR3 length: 14 amino acids. The germline gives CDR1 SEHNR, CDR2 FQNEAQ (reference sequence). With 8 bases clipped from V and 4 bases from J, the junction kept 10 bases outside the gene matches. The CDR3 sequence is CASLPPSGIETQYF. In nucleotides, the CDR3 is TGTGCCAGCCTACCCCCGAGCGGGATAGAGACCCAGTACTTC.

The rearrangement uses TRBV10-2 and TRBJ2-3, with D perhaps TRBD1 (5 bases). The CDR3 covers 13 residues. Germline CDR1 and CDR2: WSHSY and SAAADI. Trimming removed 8 bases from V and 0 bases from J, with 9 bases in between. CDR3 in amino acids: CASSGWSTDTQYF. Here the CDR3 DNA reads TGCGCCAGCTCAGGGTGGAGCACAGATACGCAGTATTTT.

This clone was detected once. Additional DNA sequences in this sample encode the identical CDR3. This sequence joins TRBV19 and TRBJ1-5, with 7 positions matching TRBD1. Germline CDR1 and CDR2: LNHDA and SQIVND (reference sequence). The J segment lost 2 bases and the V segment lost 4 bases, leaving 2 bases of the junction unmatched. The CDR3 totals 14 residues. As DNA, the CDR3 is TGTGCCAGTAGTAAGGGGGCAGGCAATCAGCCCCAGCATTTT. Its protein is CASSKGAGNQPQHF.

The chain uses TRBV7-9 and TRBJ1-1, with D unresolved. This CDR3 is built from 13 residues. Per the germline V gene, CDR1 is SEHNR and CDR2 is FQNEAQ (reference sequence). V dropped 1 base and J dropped 8 bases, with 11 bases sitting between them. The CDR3 loop reads CASSLVFLGEAFF. DNA for the CDR3: TGTGCCAGCAGCTTAGTGTTTTTAGGGGAAGCTTTCTTT.

The rearrangement uses TRBV6-5 and TRBJ1-1; D remains ambiguous. V lost 1 base and J 1 base, leaving 7 bases between the germline ends. From germline, CDR1 is MNHEY and CDR2 SVGAGI. The CDR3 extends over 14 amino acids. The CDR3 DNA is TGTGCCAGCAGTTACTGGGGAGAGAACACTGAAGCTTTCTTT. Encoded protein: CASSYWGENTEAFF.

V and J are TRBV2 and TRBJ2-7; D remains unclear. The CDR3 length is 15 residues. The V and J ends lost 0 bases and 3 bases respectively, with 12 bases between them. Germline CDR1 SNHLY, CDR2 FYNNEI. The CDR3 DNA reads TGTGCCAGCAGTGAAGCTGCGGCGGAAATCTACGAGCAGTACTTC. The encoded protein is CASSEAAAEIYEQYF.

The chain carries TRBV6-1 and TRBJ1-1; D remains ambiguous. The germline V and J ends were trimmed by 7 bases and 1 base, with 13 bases remaining between them. CDR1 MNHNS and CDR2 SASEGT come from the germline V gene. This CDR3 comprises 14 residues. DNA of the CDR3: TGTGCCAGCACAAAGGGTCGAACGAACACTGAAGCTTTCTTT. Translation gives CASTKGRTNTEAFF.

This clone was seen repeatedly, ten times or more. The chain employs TRBV6-1 and TRBJ2-7; maybe TRBD1 (6 bases). Trimming took 6 bases from V and 2 from J, leaving 17 bases between them. From germline, CDR1 is MNHNS and CDR2 SASEGT. The CDR3 is 15 amino acids. The CDR3 loop reads CASSQYREQTYEQYF. For the CDR3, the DNA is TGTGCCAGCAGCCAGTACAGGGAACAAACCTACGAGCAGTACTTC.

The chain uses TRBV5-5 and TRBJ2-7; D is uncertain. Per germline, CDR1 SGHKS and CDR2 YYEKEE (reference sequence). The CDR3 is 12 amino acids. Trimming stripped 4 bases from V and 6 bases from J, with 11 bases between. CDR3 DNA sequence: TGTGCCAGCAGCCACCCCAATCTCGAGCAGTACTTC. Protein: CASSHPNLEQYF.

The V call is TRBV10-3, the J call TRBJ2-2; D possibly matches TRBD1 or TRBD2 (5 bases each). Germline CDR1 ENHRY, CDR2 SYGVKD. Trimming took off 0 bases at V and 6 bases at J, with 8 bases between the two ends. This CDR3 is 14 amino acids long. The CDR3 coding sequence is TGTGCCATCAGTGAGTCGAGGGGATCCGGGGAGCTGTTTTTT. It yields the protein CAISESRGSGELFF.

Details on this clone: The same CDR3 also results from other DNA sequences found in this sample. The chain couples TRBV7-3 to TRBJ2-6, with no clear D. Between the trimmed V and J ends, which lost 5 bases and 0 bases, there was a span of 8 bases. Looked up from germline, CDR1 is SGHTA and CDR2 is FQGTGA. CDR3 length: 15 amino acids. As DNA, the CDR3 is TGTGCCAGCAGCCGTGACGGCTCTGGGGCCAACGTCCTGACTTTC. Its protein is CASSRDGSGANVLTF. The full variable domain, completed using reference TRBV7-3 and TRBJ2-6, is GAGVSQTPSNKVTEKGKYVELRCDPISGHTALYWYRQSLGQGPEFLIYFQGTGAADDSGLPNDRFFAVRPEGSVSTLKIQRTERGDSAVYLCASSRDGSGANVLTFGAGSRLTVL.

The chain employs TRBV6-1 and TRBJ1-5, with a possible D match to TRBD1 (6 bases). This CDR3 spans 21 amino acids. V lost 0 bases and J 4 bases, leaving 28 bases between the germline ends. CDR1 is MNHNS, CDR2 SASEGT, per germline. The CDR3 coding sequence is TGTGCCAGCAGTGAAGCGCGTCAGGGGTGGGGGTACGTAGGACTGAATCAGCCCCAGCATTTT. Protein: CASSEARQGWGYVGLNQPQHF.

The genes are TRBV6-5 and TRBJ2-4, with D maybe TRBD2 (5 bases). Per the germline V gene, CDR1 is MNHEY and CDR2 is SVGAGI. With 6 bases removed from V and 5 bases from J, the gap between germline ends came to 14 bases. The CDR3 runs 14 residues. The CDR3 DNA reads as TGTGCCAGCAGGGGAGACGGGGTGCAAAACATTCAGTACTTC. Amino acid sequence: CASRGDGVQNIQYF.

The chain has TRBV19 and TRBJ2-4, with D perhaps matching TRBD1 or TRBD2 (5 bases each). Trimming took 9 bases from V and 8 from J, leaving 14 bases between them. The germline CDR1 and CDR2 sequences are LNHDA and SQIVND (reference sequence). This CDR3 has 12 amino acids. The CDR3 reads CASNRDQHIQYF. The CDR3 DNA reads as TGTGCCAGCAACCGGGACCAGCACATTCAGTACTTC.

This clone was seen a handful of times. The chain has TRBV5-1 and TRBJ2-5, with TRBD1 as a possible D gene (6 bases). With 7 bases removed from V and 1 base from J, the gap between germline ends came to 14 bases. Germline CDR1 SGHRS, CDR2 YFSETQ. The CDR3 covers 14 residues. The DNA of the CDR3 is TGCGCCAGCCGGCCGGGACAAGTCCAAGAGACCCAGTACTTC. Protein: CASRPGQVQETQYF.

This clone has only a few counts. The genes are TRBV30 and TRBJ2-7; D is possibly TRBD2 (5 bases). V was shortened by 0 bases and J by 6 bases, with 6 bases between the two germline ends. Germline V CDR1 and CDR2: GTSNPN, SVGIG (reference sequence). The CDR3 consists of 11 residues. The CDR3 spells CAWSVGSEQYF. CDR3 in DNA: TGTGCCTGGAGTGTAGGGAGCGAGCAGTACTTC. Based on the CDR3 plus reference TRBV30 and TRBJ2-7, the full variable domain is SQTIHQWPATLVQPVGSPLSLECTVEGTSNPNLYWYRQAAGRGLQLLFYSVGIGQISSEVPQNLSASRPQDRQFILSSKKLLLSDSGFYLCAWSVGSEQYFGPGTRLTVT.

The J gene is TRBJ1-1, the V gene TRBV4-1; possible D gene TRBD1, 5 bases. CDR3 size: 12 residues. Germline-derived CDR1 and CDR2 are MGHRA and YSYEKL. V was trimmed by 1 base and J by 8 bases, leaving 8 bases between them. CDR3: CASSQAGLEAFF. The CDR3 DNA reads as TGCGCCAGCAGCCAAGCGGGACTGGAAGCTTTCTTT.

The V gene is TRBV18, the J gene TRBJ2-3, with D uncertain. There are 13 residues in the CDR3. In germline, CDR1 is KGHSH, CDR2 LQKENI. Trimming took 1 base from V and 4 from J, leaving 6 bases between them. The CDR3, as DNA: TGTGCCAGCTCACCACAGGGCCCAGATACGCAGTATTTT. This translates into CASSPQGPDTQYF.

V is TRBV19 and J is TRBJ2-7; 7 nucleotides align to TRBD1. This CDR3 contains 14 residues. Per the germline V gene, CDR1 is LNHDA and CDR2 is SQIVND (reference sequence). The trim removed 6 bases at V and 4 bases at J, leaving 9 bases unmatched. For the CDR3, the DNA is TGTGCCAGTAGCAGCTATGGACAGGATTACGAGCAGTACTTC. Translated: CASSSYGQDYEQYF.

This clone was counted many times. The J gene is TRBJ2-2, the V gene TRBV7-8, with TRBD1 matching 7 bases. Germline V lookup: CDR1 SGHVS, CDR2 FQNEAQ. This CDR3 region has 16 residues. Losses at the gene ends were 5 bases for V and 5 bases for J; bases not matched to a gene: 11. In DNA, the CDR3 is TGTGCCAGCAGCCCCCACCGGGACAGAACAACCGGGGAGCTGTTTTTT. Its protein is CASSPHRDRTTGELFF.

The chain joins TRBV2 to TRBJ2-5, with D tentatively TRBD1 (6 bases). V was clipped by 8 bases and J by 5 bases, with 18 bases between them. The CDR3 has 14 residues. CDR1 and CDR2 (germline): SNHLY, FYNNEI. The CDR3 reads CASGGNRDAETQYF. The CDR3 coding sequence is TGTGCCAGCGGGGGAAACAGGGATGCCGAGACCCAGTACTTC.

The genes are TRBV25-1 and TRBJ2-1, with D tentatively TRBD2 (6 bases). Deletions cut 1 base from V and 7 bases from J, with 8 bases between. Germline V CDR1 and CDR2: MGHDK, SYGVNS. The CDR3 is made up of 13 amino acids. This CDR3 is CASSEWGENEQFF. The CDR3 nucleotides read TGTGCCAGCAGTGAATGGGGGGAAAATGAGCAGTTCTTC.

The table lists this clone with a few counts. V and J are TRBV7-8 and TRBJ2-1; 8 nucleotides align to TRBD2. Germline V lookup: CDR1 SGHVS, CDR2 FQNEAQ. This CDR3 region has 15 residues. J gave up 9 bases and V 5 bases, and 12 bases lay outside the gene matches. CDR3 sequence: CASSEASGRLGEQFF. CDR3 bases: TGTGCCAGCAGCGAGGCAAGCGGGAGACTAGGTGAGCAGTTCTTC.

The chain joins TRBV2 to TRBJ2-7; D not certain. Germline CDR1 is SNHLY and CDR2 is FYNNEI. This CDR3 contains 14 residues. Trimming left V 3 bases short and J 6 bases short, with 15 bases between. This CDR3 reads CASSDPRTIGEQYF. Written as DNA, the CDR3 is TGTGCCAGCAGTGACCCGCGGACGATCGGCGAGCAGTACTTC.